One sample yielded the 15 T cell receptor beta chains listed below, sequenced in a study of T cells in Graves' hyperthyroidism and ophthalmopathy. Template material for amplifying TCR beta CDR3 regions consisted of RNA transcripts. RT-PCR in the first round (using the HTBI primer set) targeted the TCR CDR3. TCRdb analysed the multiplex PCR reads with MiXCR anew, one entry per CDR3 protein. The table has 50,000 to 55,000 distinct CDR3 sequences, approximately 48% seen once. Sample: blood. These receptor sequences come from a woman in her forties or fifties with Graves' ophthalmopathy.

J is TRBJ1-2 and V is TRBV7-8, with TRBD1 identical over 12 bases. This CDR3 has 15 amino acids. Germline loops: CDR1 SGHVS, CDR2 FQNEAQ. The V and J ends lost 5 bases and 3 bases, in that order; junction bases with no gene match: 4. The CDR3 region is CASSRGTGGDYGYTF. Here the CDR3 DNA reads TGTGCCAGCAGCAGAGGGACAGGGGGCGACTATGGCTACACCTTC.

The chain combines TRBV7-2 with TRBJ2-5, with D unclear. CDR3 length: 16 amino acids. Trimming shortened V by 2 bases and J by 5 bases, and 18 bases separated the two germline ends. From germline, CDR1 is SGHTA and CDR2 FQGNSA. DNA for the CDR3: TGTGCCAGCAGCTTAAGGGTATCGGGCACCGGGGAGACCCAGTACTTC. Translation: CASSLRVSGTGETQYF. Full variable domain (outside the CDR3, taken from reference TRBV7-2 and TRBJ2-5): GAGVSQSPSNKVTEKGKDVELRCDPISGHTALYWYRQSLGQGLEFLIYFQGNSAPDKSGLPSDRFSAERTGGSVSTLTIQRTQQEDSAVYLCASSLRVSGTGETQYFGPGTRLLVL.

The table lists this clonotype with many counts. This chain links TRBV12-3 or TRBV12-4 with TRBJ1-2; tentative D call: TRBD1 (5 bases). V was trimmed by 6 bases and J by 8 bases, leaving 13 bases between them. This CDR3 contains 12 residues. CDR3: CASRGPLSGYTF. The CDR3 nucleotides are TGTGCCAGCAGGGGGCCCCTGTCCGGCTACACCTTC.

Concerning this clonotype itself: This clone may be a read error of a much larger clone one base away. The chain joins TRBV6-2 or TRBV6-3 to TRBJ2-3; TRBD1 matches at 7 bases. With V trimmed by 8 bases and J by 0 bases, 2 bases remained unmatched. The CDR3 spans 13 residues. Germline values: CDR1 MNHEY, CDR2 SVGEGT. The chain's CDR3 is CASGQVSTDTQYF. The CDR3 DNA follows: TGTGCCAGCGGACAGGTCAGCACAGATACGCAGTATTTT.

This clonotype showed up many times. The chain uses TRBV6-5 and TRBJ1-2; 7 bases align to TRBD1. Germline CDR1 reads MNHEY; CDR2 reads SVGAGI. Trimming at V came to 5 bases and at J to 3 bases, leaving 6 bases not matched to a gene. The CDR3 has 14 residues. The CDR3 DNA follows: TGTGCCAGCAGTCCCGGACAGGCTTACTATGGCTACACCTTC. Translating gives CASSPGQAYYGYTF.

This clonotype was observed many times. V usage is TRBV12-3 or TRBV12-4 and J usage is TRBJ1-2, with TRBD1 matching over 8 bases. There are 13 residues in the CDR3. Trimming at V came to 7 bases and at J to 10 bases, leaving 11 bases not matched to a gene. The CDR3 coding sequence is TGTGCCAGCACTCTCCCGGACAGGGCGATCTACACCTTC. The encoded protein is CASTLPDRAIYTF.

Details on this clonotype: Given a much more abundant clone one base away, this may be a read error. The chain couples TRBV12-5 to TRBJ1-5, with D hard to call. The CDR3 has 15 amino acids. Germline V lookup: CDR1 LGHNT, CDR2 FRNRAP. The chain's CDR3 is CASGSPDGALLPQQF. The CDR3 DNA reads TGTGCTAGTGGTTCCCCAGACGGCGCCCTCCTGCCCCAGCAGTTT.

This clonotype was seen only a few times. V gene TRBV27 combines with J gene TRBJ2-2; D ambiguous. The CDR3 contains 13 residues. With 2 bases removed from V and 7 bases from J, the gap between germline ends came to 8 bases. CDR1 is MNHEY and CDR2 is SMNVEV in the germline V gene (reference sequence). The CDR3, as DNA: TGTGCCAGCAGTTTAATCGTGTTCGGGGAGCTGTTTTTT. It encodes CASSLIVFGELFF.

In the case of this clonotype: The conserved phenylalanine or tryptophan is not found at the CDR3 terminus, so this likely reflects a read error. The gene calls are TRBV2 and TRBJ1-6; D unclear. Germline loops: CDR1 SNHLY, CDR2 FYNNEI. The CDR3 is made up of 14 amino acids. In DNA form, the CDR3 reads TGTGCCAGCAGTGAGGTACAGACGAATTCGCCCCTCCACCTT. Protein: CASSEVQTNSPLHL.

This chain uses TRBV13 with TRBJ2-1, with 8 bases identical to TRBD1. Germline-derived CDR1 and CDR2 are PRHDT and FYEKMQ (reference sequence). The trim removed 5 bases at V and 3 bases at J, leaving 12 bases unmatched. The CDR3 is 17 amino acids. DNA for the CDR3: TGTGCCAGCAGCCAAAAGGGCTCAGGGGGCCGCTACAATGAGCAGTTCTTC. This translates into CASSQKGSGGRYNEQFF.

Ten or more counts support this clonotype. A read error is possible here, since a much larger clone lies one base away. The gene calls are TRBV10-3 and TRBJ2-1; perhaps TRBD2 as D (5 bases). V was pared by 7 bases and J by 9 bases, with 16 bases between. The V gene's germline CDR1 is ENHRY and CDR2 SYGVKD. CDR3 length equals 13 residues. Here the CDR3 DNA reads TGTGCCATCAAGGCACGGCTAGCCAGTGAGCAGTTCTTC. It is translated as CAIKARLASEQFF.

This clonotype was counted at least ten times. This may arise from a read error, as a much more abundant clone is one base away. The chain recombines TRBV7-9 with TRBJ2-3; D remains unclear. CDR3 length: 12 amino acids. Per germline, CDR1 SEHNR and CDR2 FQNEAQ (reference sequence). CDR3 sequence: CASSPNTDTQCF. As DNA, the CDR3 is TGTGCCAGCAGCCCGAACACAGATACGCAGTGTTTT.

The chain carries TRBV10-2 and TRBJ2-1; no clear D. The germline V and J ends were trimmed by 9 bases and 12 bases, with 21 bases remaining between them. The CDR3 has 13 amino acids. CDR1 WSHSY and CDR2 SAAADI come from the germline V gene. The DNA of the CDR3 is TGCGCCAGTGCGCCCGGATCCACAGATACGCAGTTCTTC. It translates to CASAPGSTDTQFF.

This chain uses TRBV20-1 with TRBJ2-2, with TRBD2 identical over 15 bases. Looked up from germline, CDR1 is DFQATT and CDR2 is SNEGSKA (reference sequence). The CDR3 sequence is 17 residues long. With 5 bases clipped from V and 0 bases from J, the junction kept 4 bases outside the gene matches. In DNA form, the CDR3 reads TGCAGTGCTCCTGGGACTAGCGGGGGGTCGAACACCGGGGAGCTGTTTTTT. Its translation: CSAPGTSGGSNTGELFF.

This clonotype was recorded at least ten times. Here the CDR3 reads CASSIGIDTQYF. DNA of the CDR3: TGTGCCAGTAGTATTGGGATAGATACGCAGTATTTT. The chain recombines TRBV19 with TRBJ2-3, with unresolved D. The V and J ends lost 3 bases and 5 bases respectively, with 6 bases between them. CDR3 length equals 12 residues. CDR1 and CDR2 from the germline V gene are LNHDA and SQIVND (reference sequence).